Listed below are T cell receptor beta chains from one sample, sequenced in a study of Graves' ophthalmopathy and Graves' hyperthyroidism. One entry per CDR3 protein results from TCRdb running MiXCR on the multiplex PCR reads. Of approximately 700,000 distinct CDR3 sequences listed, over 40% are singletons. Sequences were obtained from peripheral blood. The origin of the receptors is an adult man with Graves' ophthalmopathy. Each CDR3 is given with its conserved first and last residue. The D gene is left open where the match is weak. Size is omitted from some rows. Given values are once, few, many or a class for expanded clones.

TRBD1 | TRBJ2-5 | NA | TRBV7-6 | CASSHSTGAPETQYF | TGTGCCAGCAGTCACAGTACAGGGGCCCCAGAGACCCAGTACTTC
TRBD1 | TRBJ1-3 | once | TRBV19 | CASGQGAGNTIYF | TGTGCCAGTGGACAGGGCGCAGGAAACACCATATATTTT
TRBD2 | TRBJ2-7 | few | TRBV27 | CASSSLAASYEQYF | TGTGCCAGCAGCTCACTAGCGGCCTCCTACGAGCAGTACTTC
TRBD1 | TRBJ1-5 | NA | TRBV29-1 | CSYGTGVGQPQHF | TGCAGTTACGGGACAGGGGTAGGTCAGCCCCAGCATTTT
NA | TRBJ2-6 | many | TRBV12-3/TRBV12-4 | CASSPLGGRGSGANVLTF | TGTGCCAGCAGCCCACTGGGGGGAAGAGGGTCTGGGGCCAACGTCCTGACTTTC
NA | TRBJ1-5 | NA | TRBV10-3 | CAIGSGVRETQHF | TGTGCCATCGGATCGGGGGTCCGGGAGACCCAGCATTTT
TRBD1 | TRBJ1-1 | NA | TRBV27 | CASSPGGVGDTEAFF | TGTGCCAGCAGTCCAGGGGGAGTAGGGGACACTGAAGCTTTCTTT
TRBD1 | TRBJ2-5 | few | TRBV28 | CASSSPQGFGETQYF | TGTGCCAGCAGTTCCCCACAGGGGTTTGGCGAGACCCAGTACTTC
NA | TRBJ2-5 | NA | TRBV29-1 | CSQELGAGQETQYF | TGCAGCCAAGAGCTCGGGGCAGGGCAAGAGACCCAGTACTTC
TRBD2 | TRBJ2-5 | many | TRBV4-1 | CASSPRRTSGQETQYF | TGCGCCAGCAGCCCACGGCGGACTAGCGGTCAAGAGACCCAGTACTTC
NA | TRBJ2-7 | few | TRBV4-1 | CASSQIEQNYEQYF | TGCGCCAGCAGCCAAATTGAACAGAACTACGAGCAGTACTTC
TRBD2 | TRBJ2-7 | NA | TRBV5-4 | CAGSLGTSSYEQYF | TGTGCCGGCAGCTTGGGGACTAGCAGCTACGAGCAGTACTTC
NA | TRBJ2-5 | many | TRBV20-1 | CSASFARGETQYF | TGCAGTGCTAGTTTTGCGAGAGGAGAGACCCAGTACTTC
NA | TRBJ1-6 | many | TRBV7-8 | CASNRDKGSPLHF | TGTGCCAGCAACAGAGATAAGGGTTCACCCCTCCACTTT
NA | TRBJ2-6 | NA | TRBV9 | CASSTSTGVWRSGANVLTF | TGTGCCAGCAGTACATCGACAGGCGTGTGGCGCTCTGGGGCCAACGTCCTGACTTTC
TRBD1 | TRBJ1-1 | NA | TRBV20-1 | CSARDRADTEAFF | TGCAGTGCTCGGGACAGGGCGGACACTGAAGCTTTCTTT
NA | TRBJ1-6 | NA | TRBV25-1 | CASSESTGLGNSPLHF | TGTGCCAGCAGTGAATCGACAGGCCTAGGGAATTCACCCCTCCACTTT
NA | TRBJ2-2 | few | TRBV6-6 | CASSYWRGTGELFF | TGTGCCAGCAGTTACTGGCGGGGTACCGGGGAGCTGTTTTTT
NA | TRBJ2-7 | many | TRBV11-2 | CASSRETGGSEQYF | TGTGCCAGCAGTCGAGAAACAGGAGGCAGCGAGCAGTACTTC
TRBD2 | TRBJ2-2 | NA | TRBV12-3/TRBV12-4 | CASSHLAGAHGELFF | TGTGCCAGCAGCCATCTAGCGGGAGCCCACGGGGAGCTGTTTTTT
NA | TRBJ1-5 | many | TRBV7-7 | CASSSKSDSNQPQHF | TGTGCTAGCAGCTCGAAATCTGATAGCAATCAGCCCCAGCATTTT
NA | TRBJ2-7 | NA | TRBV20-1 | CSARAARLNSYEQYF | TGCAGTGCTAGAGCCGCCCGGCTCAACTCCTACGAGCAGTACTTC
NA | TRBJ1-2 | many | TRBV7-9 | CASKTQGSNYGYTF | TGTGCCAGCAAAACCCAGGGGAGCAACTATGGCTACACCTTC
NA | TRBJ1-2 | many | TRBV12-3/TRBV12-4 | CASSLSPRGRIYGYTF | TGTGCCAGCAGCCTCAGCCCCAGGGGTAGGATCTATGGCTACACCTTC
TRBD2 | TRBJ2-7 | many | TRBV5-1 | CASSWGGYEQYF | TGCGCCAGCAGCTGGGGGGGCTACGAGCAGTACTTC
NA | TRBJ2-6 | many | TRBV2 | CASSEDFLGGANVLTF | TGTGCCAGCAGTGAAGACTTCCTAGGTGGGGCCAACGTCCTGACTTTC
NA | TRBJ2-7 | NA | TRBV2 | CASNLAAGGSYEQYF | TGTGCCAGCAATCTCGCGGCCGGGGGCTCCTACGAGCAGTACTTC
NA | TRBJ1-1 | NA | TRBV5-1 | CASSLDVTNTDAFF | TGCGCCAGCAGCTTGGACGTTACGAACACTGATGCTTTCTTT
NA | TRBJ1-1 | NA | TRBV10-3 | CASVSRETEAFF | TGTGCCTCCGTGTCGCGAGAGACTGAAGCTTTCTTT
NA | TRBJ2-7 | NA | TRBV9 | CASSGGGRGSDEQYF | TGTGCCAGCAGCGGGGGGGGCAGGGGGAGCGACGAGCAGTACTTC
NA | TRBJ1-1 | few | TRBV5-8 | CASSLKGVRTEAFF | TGTGCCAGCAGCTTGAAAGGGGTTCGGACTGAAGCTTTCTTT
TRBD2 | TRBJ2-1 | NA | TRBV15 | CATSHAGVGNEQFF | TGTGCCACCAGCCATGCGGGGGTTGGCAATGAGCAGTTCTTC
NA | TRBJ2-7 | few | TRBV12-3/TRBV12-4 | CASGGFRGFSHEQYF | TGTGCTAGTGGAGGATTCAGGGGCTTTAGCCACGAGCAGTACTTC
TRBD1 | TRBJ1-1 | NA | TRBV20-1 | CSAADTGASEAFF | TGCAGTGCTGCGGATACAGGGGCTAGTGAAGCTTTCTTT
NA | TRBJ1-5 | many | TRBV10-3 | CATLEGRGNQPQHF | TGTGCCACACTCGAGGGCAGAGGTAATCAGCCCCAGCATTTT
TRBD1 | TRBJ2-5 | NA | TRBV9 | CASSVDKQGPQETQYF | TGTGCCAGCAGCGTAGACAAACAGGGGCCTCAAGAGACCCAGTACTTC
NA | TRBJ2-1 | NA | TRBV11-2 | CASSLEGYYNEQFF | TGTGCCAGCAGCTTAGAGGGCTACTACAATGAGCAGTTCTTC
TRBD2 | TRBJ2-5 | NA | TRBV7-2 | CASSKRSETSGPRETQYF | TGTGCCAGCAGCAAACGGTCCGAGACTAGCGGGCCCCGAGAGACCCAGTACTTC
TRBD2 | TRBJ2-3 | NA | TRBV7-1 | CASSSGLAGGTDTQYF | TGTGCCAGCAGCTCCGGACTAGCGGGGGGGACAGATACGCAGTATTTT
NA | TRBJ2-7 | NA | TRBV29-1 | CSPRPVYEQYF | TGCAGCCCGAGGCCAGTGTACGAGCAGTACTTC